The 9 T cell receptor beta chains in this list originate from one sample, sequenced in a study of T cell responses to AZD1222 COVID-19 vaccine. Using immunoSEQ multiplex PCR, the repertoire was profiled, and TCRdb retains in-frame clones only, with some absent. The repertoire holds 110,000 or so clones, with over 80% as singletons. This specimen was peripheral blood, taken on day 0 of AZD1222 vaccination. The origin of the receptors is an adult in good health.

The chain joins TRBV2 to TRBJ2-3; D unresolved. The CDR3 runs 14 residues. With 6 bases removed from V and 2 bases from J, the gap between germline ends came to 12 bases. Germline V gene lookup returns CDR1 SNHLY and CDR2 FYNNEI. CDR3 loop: CASSQNAVTDTQYF. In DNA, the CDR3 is TGTGCCAGCAGCCAAAACGCCGTCACAGATACGCAGTATTTT.

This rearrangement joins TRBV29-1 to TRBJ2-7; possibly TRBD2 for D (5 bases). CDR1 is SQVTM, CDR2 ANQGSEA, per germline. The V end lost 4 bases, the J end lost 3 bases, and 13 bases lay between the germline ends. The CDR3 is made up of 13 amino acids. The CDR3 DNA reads TGCAGCGTTGCCCTTCGGGGTGGCTACGAGCAGTACTTC. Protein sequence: CSVALRGGYEQYF.

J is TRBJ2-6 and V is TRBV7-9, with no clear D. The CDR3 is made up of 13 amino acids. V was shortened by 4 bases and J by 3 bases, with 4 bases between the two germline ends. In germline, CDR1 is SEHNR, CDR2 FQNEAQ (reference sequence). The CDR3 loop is CASSWSGANVLTF. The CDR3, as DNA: TGTGCCAGCAGCTGGAGTGGGGCCAACGTCCTGACTTTC.

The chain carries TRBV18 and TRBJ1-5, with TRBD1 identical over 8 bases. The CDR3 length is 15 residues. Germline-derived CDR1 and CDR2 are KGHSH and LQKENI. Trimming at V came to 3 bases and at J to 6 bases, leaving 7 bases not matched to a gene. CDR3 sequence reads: CASSPEQGDGQPQHF. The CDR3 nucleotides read TGTGCCAGCTCACCGGAACAGGGGGATGGTCAGCCCCAGCATTTT.

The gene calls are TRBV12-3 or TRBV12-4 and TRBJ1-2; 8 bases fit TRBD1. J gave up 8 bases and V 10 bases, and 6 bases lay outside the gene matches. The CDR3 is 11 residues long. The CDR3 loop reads CATGQGIGYTF. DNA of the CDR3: TGTGCCACCGGACAGGGTATCGGCTACACCTTC.

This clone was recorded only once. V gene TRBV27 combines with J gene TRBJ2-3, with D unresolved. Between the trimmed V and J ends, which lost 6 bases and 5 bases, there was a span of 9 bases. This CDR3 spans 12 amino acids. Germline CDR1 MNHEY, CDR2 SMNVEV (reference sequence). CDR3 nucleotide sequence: TGTGCCAGCAGCTCCCTACTAGATACGCAGTATTTT. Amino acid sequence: CASSSLLDTQYF.

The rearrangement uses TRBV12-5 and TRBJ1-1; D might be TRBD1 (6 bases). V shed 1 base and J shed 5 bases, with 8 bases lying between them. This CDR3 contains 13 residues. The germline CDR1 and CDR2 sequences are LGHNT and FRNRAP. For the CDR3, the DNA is TGTGCTAGTGGTTTGGAAAGGGGGACTGAAGCTTTCTTT. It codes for CASGLERGTEAFF. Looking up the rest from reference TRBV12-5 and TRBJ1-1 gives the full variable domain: DARVTQTPRHKVTEMGQEVTMRCQPILGHNTVFWYRQTMMQGLELLAYFRNRAPLDDSGMPKDRFSAEMPDATLATLKIQPSEPRDSAVYFCASGLERGTEAFFGQGTRLTVV.

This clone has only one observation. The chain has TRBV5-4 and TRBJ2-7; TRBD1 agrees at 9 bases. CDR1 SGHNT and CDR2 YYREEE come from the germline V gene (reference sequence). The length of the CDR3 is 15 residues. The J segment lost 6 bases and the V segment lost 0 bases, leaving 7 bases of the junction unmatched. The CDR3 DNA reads TGTGCCAGCAGCTTGGGGGGACAGGGCTTAGGCGAGCAGTACTTC. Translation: CASSLGGQGLGEQYF.

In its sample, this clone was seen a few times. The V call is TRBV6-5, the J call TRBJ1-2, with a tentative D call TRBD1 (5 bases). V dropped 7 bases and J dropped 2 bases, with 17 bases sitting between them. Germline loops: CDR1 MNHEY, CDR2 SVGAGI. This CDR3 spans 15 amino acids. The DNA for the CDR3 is TGTGCCAGCACCCGGGGCGGGGCCAGGAACTATGGCTACACCTTC. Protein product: CASTRGGARNYGYTF.